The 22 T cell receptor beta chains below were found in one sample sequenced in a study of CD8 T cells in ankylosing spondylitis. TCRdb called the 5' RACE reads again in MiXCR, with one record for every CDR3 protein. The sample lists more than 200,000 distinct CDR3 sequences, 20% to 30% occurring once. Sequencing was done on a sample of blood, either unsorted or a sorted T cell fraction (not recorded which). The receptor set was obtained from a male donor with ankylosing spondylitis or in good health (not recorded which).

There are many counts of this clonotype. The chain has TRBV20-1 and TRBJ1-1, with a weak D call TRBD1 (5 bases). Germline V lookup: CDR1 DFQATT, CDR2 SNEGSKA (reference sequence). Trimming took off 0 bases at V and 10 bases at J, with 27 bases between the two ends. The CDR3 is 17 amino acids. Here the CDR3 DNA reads TGCAGTGCTAGAGATCTGGGACGAATCCTTATCCGAACTCGAGCTTTCTTT. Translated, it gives CSARDLGRILIRTRAFF.

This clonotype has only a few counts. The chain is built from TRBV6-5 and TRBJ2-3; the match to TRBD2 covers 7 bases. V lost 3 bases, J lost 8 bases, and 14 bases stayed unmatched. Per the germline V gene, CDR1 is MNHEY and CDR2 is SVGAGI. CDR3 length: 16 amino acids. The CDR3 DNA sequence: TGTGCCAGCAGTTATAACAGCGGGGCCTCCCCGGGTACGCAGTATTTT. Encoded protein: CASSYNSGASPGTQYF.

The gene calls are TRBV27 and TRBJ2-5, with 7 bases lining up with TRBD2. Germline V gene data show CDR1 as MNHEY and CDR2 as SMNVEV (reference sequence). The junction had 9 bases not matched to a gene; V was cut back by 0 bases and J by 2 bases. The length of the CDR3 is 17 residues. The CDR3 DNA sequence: TGTGCCAGCAGTTTATCTTCTCGGACTAGATATCAAGAGACCCAGTACTTC. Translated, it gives CASSLSSRTRYQETQYF.

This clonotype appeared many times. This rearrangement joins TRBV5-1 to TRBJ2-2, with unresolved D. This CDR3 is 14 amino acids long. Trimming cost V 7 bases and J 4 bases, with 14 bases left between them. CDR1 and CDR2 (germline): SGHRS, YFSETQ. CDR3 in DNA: TGCGCCAGCTCAACCTACCCTGGCACCGGGGAGCTGTTTTTT. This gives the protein CASSTYPGTGELFF.

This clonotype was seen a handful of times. The CDR3 DNA follows: TGTGCCAGCAGTTTTTCGGTCCAGGCGGAGACCCAGTACTTC. It encodes CASSFSVQAETQYF. The chain has TRBV12-3 or TRBV12-4 and TRBJ2-5, with unresolved D. V gave up 3 bases and J gave up 5 bases, with 13 bases separating them. This CDR3 is built from 14 residues.

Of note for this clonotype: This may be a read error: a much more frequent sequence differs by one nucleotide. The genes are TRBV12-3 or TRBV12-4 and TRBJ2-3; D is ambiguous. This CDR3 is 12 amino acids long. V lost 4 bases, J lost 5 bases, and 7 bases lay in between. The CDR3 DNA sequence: TGTGCCAGCAGTTCTGTCGGAGATACGCAGTATTTT. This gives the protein CASSSVGDTQYF.

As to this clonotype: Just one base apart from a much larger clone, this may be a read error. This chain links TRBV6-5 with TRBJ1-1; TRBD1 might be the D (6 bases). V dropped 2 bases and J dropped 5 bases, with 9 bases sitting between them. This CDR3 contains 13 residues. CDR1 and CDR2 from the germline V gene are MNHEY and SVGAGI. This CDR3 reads CASSYPGTTEAFF. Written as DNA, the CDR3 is TGTGCCAGCAGTTACCCCGGGACAACTGAAGCTTTCTTT.

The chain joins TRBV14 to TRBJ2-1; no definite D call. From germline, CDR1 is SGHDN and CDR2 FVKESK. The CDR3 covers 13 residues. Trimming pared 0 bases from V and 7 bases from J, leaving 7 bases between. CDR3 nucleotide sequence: TGTGCCAGCAGCCAAGATGGGTGGAATGAGCAGTTCTTC. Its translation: CASSQDGWNEQFF.

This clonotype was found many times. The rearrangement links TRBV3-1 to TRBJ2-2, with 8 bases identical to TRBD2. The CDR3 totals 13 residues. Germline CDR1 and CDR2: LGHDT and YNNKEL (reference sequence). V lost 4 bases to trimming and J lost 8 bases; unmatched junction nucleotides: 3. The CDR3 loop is CASSPSGGGELFF. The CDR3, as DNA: TGTGCCAGCAGCCCCAGCGGGGGAGGGGAGCTGTTTTTT.

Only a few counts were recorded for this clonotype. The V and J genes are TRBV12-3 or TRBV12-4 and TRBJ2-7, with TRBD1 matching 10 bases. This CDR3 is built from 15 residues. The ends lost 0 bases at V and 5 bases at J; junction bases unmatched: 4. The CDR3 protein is CASSLATTGGDEQYF. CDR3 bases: TGTGCCAGCAGTTTAGCGACGACAGGGGGCGACGAGCAGTACTTC.

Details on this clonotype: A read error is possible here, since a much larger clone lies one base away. The chain's CDR3 is CASRFEREAGELFF. The CDR3 DNA reads as TGTGCCAGCAGGTTTGAGCGGGAGGCCGGGGAGCTGTTTTTT. The chain uses TRBV12-3 or TRBV12-4 and TRBJ2-2; 9 bases are shared with TRBD2. The CDR3 is 14 amino acids. V lost 6 bases and J lost 6; bases outside the gene matches: 5.

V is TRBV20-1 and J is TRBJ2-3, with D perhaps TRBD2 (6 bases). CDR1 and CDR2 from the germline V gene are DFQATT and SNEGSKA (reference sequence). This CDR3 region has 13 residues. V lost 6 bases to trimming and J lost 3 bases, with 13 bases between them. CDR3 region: CSASGLRTDTQYF. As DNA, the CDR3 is TGCAGTGCCAGCGGACTACGGACAGATACGCAGTATTTT.

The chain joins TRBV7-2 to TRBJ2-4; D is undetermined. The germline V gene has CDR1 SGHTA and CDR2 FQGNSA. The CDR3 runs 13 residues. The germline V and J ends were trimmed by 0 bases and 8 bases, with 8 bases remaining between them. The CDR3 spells CASSLALRDIQYF. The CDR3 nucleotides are TGTGCCAGCAGCTTAGCGCTAAGGGACATTCAGTACTTC.

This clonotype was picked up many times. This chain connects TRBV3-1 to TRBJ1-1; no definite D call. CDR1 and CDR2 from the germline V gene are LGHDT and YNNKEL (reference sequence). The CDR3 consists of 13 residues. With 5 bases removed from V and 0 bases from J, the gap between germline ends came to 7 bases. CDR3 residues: CASSTQMNTEAFF. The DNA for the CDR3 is TGTGCCAGCAGCACTCAGATGAACACTGAAGCTTTCTTT.

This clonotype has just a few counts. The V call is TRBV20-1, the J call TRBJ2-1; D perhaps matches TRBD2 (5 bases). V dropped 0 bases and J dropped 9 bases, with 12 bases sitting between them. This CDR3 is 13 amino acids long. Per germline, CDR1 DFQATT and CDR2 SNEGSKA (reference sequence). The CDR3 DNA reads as TGCAGTGCTAGAGAGTTCGTTACTAGTGAGCAGTTCTTC. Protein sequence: CSAREFVTSEQFF.

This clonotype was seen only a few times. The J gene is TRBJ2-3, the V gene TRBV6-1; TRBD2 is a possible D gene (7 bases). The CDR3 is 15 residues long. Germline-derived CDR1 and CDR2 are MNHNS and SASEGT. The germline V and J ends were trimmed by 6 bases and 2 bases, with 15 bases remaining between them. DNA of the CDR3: TGTGCCAGCAGCATGCGGGGGCCCAACACAGATACGCAGTATTTT. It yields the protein CASSMRGPNTDTQYF.

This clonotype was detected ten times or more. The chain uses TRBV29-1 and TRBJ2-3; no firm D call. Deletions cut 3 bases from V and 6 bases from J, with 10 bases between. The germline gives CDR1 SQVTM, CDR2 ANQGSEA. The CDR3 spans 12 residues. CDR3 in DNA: TGCAGCGTTGAGATAGCATCCGATACGCAGTATTTT. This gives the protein CSVEIASDTQYF.

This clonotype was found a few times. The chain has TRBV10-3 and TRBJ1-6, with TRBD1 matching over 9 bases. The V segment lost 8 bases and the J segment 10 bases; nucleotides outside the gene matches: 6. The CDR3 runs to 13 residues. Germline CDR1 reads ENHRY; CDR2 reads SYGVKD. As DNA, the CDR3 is TGTGCCATCGGGGGACAGGGTGTATCACCCCTCCACTTT. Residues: CAIGGQGVSPLHF.

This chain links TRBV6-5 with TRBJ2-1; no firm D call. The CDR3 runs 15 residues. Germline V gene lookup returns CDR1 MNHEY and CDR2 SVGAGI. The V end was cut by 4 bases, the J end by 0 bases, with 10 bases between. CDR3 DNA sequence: TGTGCCAGCAGTTTGTCACAAAGCTCCTACAATGAGCAGTTCTTC. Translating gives CASSLSQSSYNEQFF.

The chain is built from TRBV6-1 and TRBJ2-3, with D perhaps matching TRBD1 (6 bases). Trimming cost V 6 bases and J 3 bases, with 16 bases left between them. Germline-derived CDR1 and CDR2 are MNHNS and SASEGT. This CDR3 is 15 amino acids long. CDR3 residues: CASRGQGPGTDTQYF. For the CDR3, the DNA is TGTGCCAGCAGAGGCCAGGGGCCAGGAACAGATACGCAGTATTTT.

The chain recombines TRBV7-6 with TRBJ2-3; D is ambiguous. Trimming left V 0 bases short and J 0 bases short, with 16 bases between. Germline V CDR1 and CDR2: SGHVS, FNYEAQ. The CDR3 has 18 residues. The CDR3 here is CASSLAPYDGSSTDTQYF. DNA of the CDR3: TGTGCCAGCAGCTTAGCCCCCTATGACGGCTCTAGCACAGATACGCAGTATTTT. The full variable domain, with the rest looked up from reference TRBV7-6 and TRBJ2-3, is GAGVSQSPRYKVTKRGQDVALRCDPISGHVSLYWYRQALGQGPEFLTYFNYEAQQDKSGLPNDRFSAERPEGSISTLTIQRTEQRDSAMYRCASSLAPYDGSSTDTQYFGPGTRLTVL.

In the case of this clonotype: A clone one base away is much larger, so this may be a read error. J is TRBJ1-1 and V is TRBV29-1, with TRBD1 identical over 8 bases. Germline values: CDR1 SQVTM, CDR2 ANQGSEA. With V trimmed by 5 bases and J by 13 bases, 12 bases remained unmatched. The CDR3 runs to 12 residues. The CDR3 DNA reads TGCAGCGTTACAACAGGGGGGGGTGGAGTTTTCTTT. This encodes CSVTTGGGGVFF. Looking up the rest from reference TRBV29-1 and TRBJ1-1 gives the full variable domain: SAVISQKPSRDICQRGTSLTIQCQVDSQVTMMFWYRQQPGQSLTLIATANQGSEATYESGFVIDKFPISRPNLTFSTLTVSNMSPEDSSIYLCSVTTGGGGVFFGQGTRLTVV.